This T cell receptor beta chain originates from a study of blood T cell repertoires in COVID-19 (dated by TCRdb to the early 2020s). Context from the whole study: Samples covering the acute and convalescent phases of COVID-19 were provided by collaborators in the United States, Italy and Spain. Sample metadata almost always included a de-identified subject ID, COVID-19 status, age in years and sex. Where available, HLA class I and class II types were taken from metadata supplied by the sample provider and were not determined by assay-based typing. The material from the prospective study consisted of cDNA or gDNA derived from T cells, B-cell-depleted T cells, or PBMCs. A freely available public database, intended as a resource for researchers studying the immune response to SARS-CoV-2, is where the repertoires were released. The samples were drawn from the first 160 participants of the ongoing ImmuneRACE study and from 1,200 or so subjects provided by 6 global collaborators. Subjects who had been exposed to COVID-19, were actively infected with it, or had recovered from it provided the deeply sampled blood TCRbeta repertoires that made up the dataset. Findings and caveats that apply to the study as a whole: Clinical and demographic metadata were provided uncurated, with the amount varying by source and participant.

As to this clone: It lacks a known antigen. Per-nucleotide qualities are absent, and no much larger clonotype sits a single base away.

The immunoSEQ Assay, a bias-controlled multiplex PCR, was used to amplify TCRbeta CDR3 regions from genomic DNA. Per the source publication's procedure: The number of nucleated cells in each sample was estimated from the amplification of reference gene primers within the assay. To quantify the absolute abundance of each unique TCRbeta CDR3 rearrangement, sequence reads were collapsed and filtered. For each sample, productive Simpson clonality was calculated by taking the square root of Simpson's diversity index across productive rearrangements. Drawn from immuneACCESS, this table holds only the in-frame rearrangements with V and J called that TCRdb kept. Clones are partly lost; checked studies trace under half to an unresolved V gene and leave the rest unexplained. That table is the source of V, J and clone size, and D and trimming were worked out from the DNA. A total of fewer than 200,000 clones appear in this sample, approximately 92% of them only once. Clones ranked in the top ten supply approximately 0.48% of the sample.

Collaborating institutions collected whole blood in K2EDTA tubes following their own protocols. For TCRbeta analysis, collaborators shipped samples in one of three forms: frozen whole blood, isolated PBMCs, or DNA extracted from either of those sample types. The sequenced sample was peripheral blood. The receptor's source is a man aged 50 to 59 with acute or convalescent COVID-19.

The CDR3 here reads CATSRGTQPQHF. The nucleotide sequence reads as follows: TGTGCCACCAGCAGGGGGACTCAGCCCCAGCATTTT. This sequence uses TRBV10-3 and TRBJ1-5, and TRBD1 matches 7 of the central bases. The CDR3 has 12 amino acids, counting the end cysteine and phenylalanine. Of all the DNA, just the CDR3 is kept, 36 bases in frame from base 1. Relative to germline, V is missing 10 bases and J is missing 6 bases, with 6 bases of the junction outside any gene match. Looking up the germline V gene yields CDR1 ENHRY and CDR2 SYGVKD.